This T cell receptor (beta chain) is from a study of T cells in Graves' hyperthyroidism and ophthalmopathy. The overall study: The initial diagnosis was the point when peripheral blood was collected, ahead of any treatment. Study outcomes and limitations: Most expanded thyroid clonotypes above 0.001 recurred in blood. Ophthalmopathy was model-predicted a median around seven months pre-onset. From stable hyperthyroidism, ophthalmopathy was separated by a 13 V-J model.

V dropped 5 bases and J dropped 2 bases, with 12 bases sitting between them. Germline assignment: CDR1 SGHTA and CDR2 FQGNSA. The CDR3 is 14 residues long. This clonotype was detected ten times or more. The antigen is undetermined. TCR beta CDR3 sequences were amplified from RNA transcripts. Researchers ran a first-round RT-PCR on the TCR CDR3 using the HTBI primer set. In TCRdb, the multiplex PCR reads were re-called with MiXCR into one record per CDR3 protein. The repertoire holds roughly 250,000 distinct CDR3 sequences, 15% to 20% seen once, with around 28% in the top ten. This clonotype was sampled from a woman aged 18-35 years with Graves' ophthalmopathy. The gene calls are TRBV7-2 and TRBJ2-5; the D gene is possibly TRBD1 (5 bases). The sequencing sample was made of blood. The CDR3 sequence: CASSPAQGQETQYF. The DNA of the CDR3 is TGTGCCAGCAGCCCCGCGCAGGGTCAAGAGACCCAGTACTTC.